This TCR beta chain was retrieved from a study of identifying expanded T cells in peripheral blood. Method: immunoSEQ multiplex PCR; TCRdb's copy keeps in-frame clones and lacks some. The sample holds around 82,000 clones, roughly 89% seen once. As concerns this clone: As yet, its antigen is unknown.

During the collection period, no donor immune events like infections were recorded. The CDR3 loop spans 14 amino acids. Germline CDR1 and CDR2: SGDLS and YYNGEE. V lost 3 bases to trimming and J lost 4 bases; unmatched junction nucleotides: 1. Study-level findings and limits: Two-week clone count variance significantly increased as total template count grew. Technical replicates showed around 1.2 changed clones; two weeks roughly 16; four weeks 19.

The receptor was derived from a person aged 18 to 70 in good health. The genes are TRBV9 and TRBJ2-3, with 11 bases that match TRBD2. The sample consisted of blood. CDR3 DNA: TGTGCCAGCAGCGAGGGACTAGCGGCAGATACGCAGTATTTT. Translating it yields CASSEGLAADTQYF.